A selection of T cell receptor beta chains follows, all from one sample in a study of cytomegalovirus exposure and HLA in healthy donors. Assay used: immunoSEQ multiplex PCR; TCRdb lists only in-frame clones, some missing. The sample consists of about 190,000 clones, around 80% of them appearing once. Sequencing input: PBMCs. The origin of the receptors is a middle-aged man in good health and CMV-seropositive. CDR3s include the opening cysteine and the closing phenylalanine or tryptophan. D genes are given only for firm matches. Only some rows state a clone size, as once, few, many or a class for expanded clones.

TRBD2	16	TRBV9	-	TRBJ2-5	CASSSFASGAQETQYF	TGTGCCAGCAGCAGCTTCGCTAGCGGGGCACAAGAGACCCAGTACTTC
TRBD2	15	TRBV5-1	-	TRBJ2-7	CASSPGLAGPYEQYF	TGCGCCAGCAGCCCTGGACTAGCGGGGCCCTACGAGCAGTACTTC
TRBD1	15	TRBV5-1	few	TRBJ2-1	CASSSTPGQYNEQFF	TGCGCCAGCAGCTCAACCCCGGGACAGTACAATGAGCAGTTCTTC
-	13	TRBV6-5	few	TRBJ1-3	CASTRGSGNTIYF	TGTGCCAGCACGCGGGGTTCTGGAAACACCATATATTTT
TRBD1	16	TRBV7-9	-	TRBJ2-7	CASSLTGVLTSYEQYF	TGTGCCAGCAGCTTAACAGGGGTCCTAACCTCCTACGAGCAGTACTTC
TRBD1	16	TRBV7-8	-	TRBJ1-1	CASSVMSGTGGTEAFF	TGTGCCAGCAGCGTGATGTCCGGGACAGGAGGGACTGAAGCTTTCTTT
TRBD1	16	TRBV7-2	-	TRBJ2-7	CASGLRARDSSYEQYF	TGTGCCAGCGGCTTGAGGGCCCGGGACAGCTCCTACGAGCAGTACTTC
TRBD1	15	TRBV7-9	-	TRBJ2-5	CASSPMGQWQETQYF	TGTGCCAGCAGCCCAATGGGACAGTGGCAAGAGACCCAGTACTTC
-	13	TRBV7-2	-	TRBJ1-2	CASSPEQGSSYTF	TGTGCCAGCAGCCCGGAGCAGGGTTCGAGCTACACCTTC
TRBD1	16	TRBV13	-	TRBJ2-7	CASTYRSGQGAREQYF	TGTGCCAGCACCTACAGATCAGGTCAGGGGGCGCGGGAGCAGTACTTC
-	15	TRBV6-1	few	TRBJ2-7	CASSPQEPGSYEQYF	TGTGCCAGCAGTCCTCAAGAACCGGGCTCCTACGAGCAGTACTTC
-	14	TRBV15	-	TRBJ1-1	CATSRDLTDTEAFF	TGTGCCACCAGCAGAGATCTAACGGACACTGAAGCTTTCTTT
TRBD1	14	TRBV6-5	-	TRBJ1-2	CASSYGTDIYGYTF	TGTGCCAGCAGTTACGGGACAGACATCTATGGCTACACCTTC
TRBD2	14	TRBV5-1	-	TRBJ2-7	CASSSSGAAREQYF	TGCGCCAGCAGCTCGAGCGGGGCAGCCCGCGAGCAGTACTTC
-	17	TRBV7-2	-	TRBJ2-2	CASSHRTGNRNTGELFF	TGTGCCAGCAGCCACAGAACGGGGAACAGGAACACCGGGGAGCTGTTTTTT
TRBD2	15	TRBV2	-	TRBJ2-1	CASSRAGGVDNEQFF	TGTGCCAGCAGTAGGGCCGGGGGGGTGGACAATGAGCAGTTCTTC
-	14	TRBV7-9	-	TRBJ2-1	CASSLTTPADEQFF	TGTGCCAGCAGCTTAACGACTCCGGCCGATGAGCAGTTCTTC
TRBD1	16	TRBV6-6	few	TRBJ1-6	CASGASGTATNSPLHF	TGTGCCAGCGGGGCTTCCGGGACAGCGACTAATTCACCCCTCCACTTT
-	12	TRBV5-4	-	TRBJ2-3	CASSLSTDTQYF	TGTGCCAGCAGCCTTAGCACAGATACGCAGTATTTT
-	17	TRBV7-6	-	TRBJ2-7	CASSLGTGTEDYYEQYF	TGTGCCAGCAGCTTAGGAACCGGGACAGAGGACTACTACGAGCAGTACTTC
-	12	TRBV2	few	TRBJ2-3	CASSEGADTQYF	TGTGCCAGCAGTGAGGGAGCAGATACGCAGTATTTT
-	17	TRBV19	-	TRBJ1-5	CASSIGGLTGDNQPQHF	TGTGCCAGTAGTATAGGGGGACTAACAGGAGACAATCAGCCCCAGCATTTT
-	15	TRBV5-5	-	TRBJ1-1	CASSWAGDMNTEAFF	TGTGCCAGCAGCTGGGCGGGAGATATGAACACTGAAGCTTTCTTT
TRBD1	14	TRBV29-1	-	TRBJ1-2	CSVGGTGLNYGYTF	TGCAGCGTTGGGGGGACAGGGTTGAACTATGGCTACACCTTC
TRBD1	16	TRBV5-6	-	TRBJ2-7	CASSFHRGLGTYEQYF	TGTGCCAGCAGCTTCCACAGGGGTCTCGGGACCTACGAGCAGTACTTC
-	12	TRBV7-9	once	TRBJ1-1	CASSPRGTEAFF	TGTGCCAGCAGCCCAAGGGGGACTGAAGCTTTCTTT
-	16	TRBV27	-	TRBJ2-5	CASSIAPTGGAETQYF	TGTGCCAGCAGTATCGCGCCGACAGGTGGAGCAGAGACCCAGTACTTC
TRBD1	15	TRBV5-4	-	TRBJ2-4	CASSFPGGAKNIQYF	TGTGCCAGCAGCTTCCCAGGGGGTGCCAAAAACATTCAGTACTTC
-	13	TRBV6-6	-	TRBJ2-7	CASTEEGVREQYF	TGTGCCAGCACAGAAGAGGGGGTTCGCGAGCAGTACTTC
-	15	TRBV27	-	TRBJ2-2	CASSLSRGGPGELFF	TGTGCCAGCAGTTTATCGAGGGGGGGCCCCGGGGAGCTGTTTTTT
-	14	TRBV10-1	once	TRBJ1-1	CASSESGLNTEAFF	TGCGCCAGCAGTGAGTCCGGTTTGAACACTGAAGCTTTCTTT
TRBD1	16	TRBV27	few	TRBJ2-4	CASSSAKTGGGNIQYF	TGTGCCAGCAGCTCTGCTAAGACAGGGGGCGGGAACATTCAGTACTTC
TRBD2	15	TRBV5-1	-	TRBJ2-7	CASSLVPSGTYEQYF	TGCGCCAGCAGCTTGGTCCCTAGCGGTACCTACGAGCAGTACTTC
-	12	TRBV27	-	TRBJ1-2	CATYTGIAGYTF	TGTGCCACTTATACAGGGATCGCTGGCTACACCTTC
TRBD2	15	TRBV28	-	TRBJ2-7	CASSLLRGGRYEQYF	TGTGCCAGCAGTTTATTGCGGGGGGGCCGATACGAGCAGTACTTC
-	14	TRBV5-4	-	TRBJ1-4	CASSFQGGNEKLFF	TGTGCCAGCAGCTTTCAGGGTGGAAATGAAAAACTGTTTTTT
-	13	TRBV19	-	TRBJ1-5	CASSSQGNQPQHF	TGTGCCAGTAGTTCCCAGGGAAATCAGCCCCAGCATTTT
-	18	TRBV21-1	-	TRBJ2-6	CASSKVPPVYSGANVLTF	TGTGCCAGCAGCAAAGTCCCCCCGGTTTACTCTGGGGCCAACGTCCTGACTTTC